This T cell receptor beta chain stems from a study of blood T cell repertoires in COVID-19. Whole-study context: Samples representing acute and convalescent COVID-19 were sourced from the United States, Italy and Spain.

Here immunoSEQ multiplex PCR was the method, and the copy in TCRdb shows in-frame clones only, minus some. Among roughly 230,000 clones listed, 81% were seen once. V lost 3 bases to trimming and J lost 0 bases, with 12 bases between them. Germline CDR1 ENHRY, CDR2 SYGVKD. This CDR3 has 16 residues. Input material: peripheral blood. The rearrangement uses TRBV10-3 and TRBJ1-3; D is undetermined. The receptor's source is a woman at least 80 years old with acute or convalescent COVID-19. The CDR3, as DNA: TGTGCCATCAGTGAATTACAGCAAAACTCTGGAAACACCATATATTTT. Translating gives CAISELQQNSGNTIYF.